Listed below are T cell receptor beta chains from one sample, sequenced in a study of patients and donors after allogeneic stem cell transplantation. TCRdb re-called the RT-PCR reads with MiXCR, one entry per CDR3 protein. The top ten hold roughly 10% of the sample, which has roughly 230,000 distinct CDR3 sequences, 13% to 15% seen once. The sequenced material came from blood, either unsorted or a sorted T cell fraction (not recorded which). The receptor set was obtained from a human donor who was either an allogeneic HSCT recipient or a stem cell or donor lymphocyte infusion donor (not recorded which). It is not recorded whose cells these are; they may come from a transplant donor. The CDR3 runs from the conserved cysteine through the conserved F or W. A D gene is named only where the DNA matches it firmly. Size is stated for part of the rows, as once, few or many counts, or as a class when the clone is expanded.

size: -
D: -
V: TRBV19
J: TRBJ1-2
DNA: TGTGCCAGTAGTACCTCCCACCATGGCTACACCTTC
CDR3: CASSTSHHGYTF

size: -
D: -
V: TRBV12-5
J: TRBJ2-7
DNA: TGTGCTAGTGGTTCGGGACTGACTGGGGAGCAGTACTTC
CDR3: CASGSGLTGEQYF

size: -
D: -
V: TRBV4-1
J: TRBJ2-4
DNA: TGCGCCAGCAGTCCTCCCGGGACAGCCAAAAACATTCAGTACTTC
CDR3: CASSPPGTAKNIQYF

size: many
D: -
V: TRBV20-1
J: TRBJ1-2
DNA: TGCAGTGCGCTGGACCTTTCCCGGGAGGGCTACACCTTC
CDR3: CSALDLSREGYTF

size: few
D: -
V: TRBV5-1
J: TRBJ1-2
DNA: TGCGCCAGCAGCCGGGGGGAACTATCTGGCTACACCTTC
CDR3: CASSRGELSGYTF

size: -
D: TRBD1
V: TRBV7-3
J: TRBJ1-5
DNA: TGTGCCAGCAGCTTAACGCCGGGACAGGGCGAGTATAGCAATCAGCCCCAGCATTTT
CDR3: CASSLTPGQGEYSNQPQHF

size: few
D: -
V: TRBV6-2/TRBV6-3
J: TRBJ1-1
DNA: TGTGCCAGCAGTGTCCTACAGGGAGGGGGCACTGAAGCTTTCTTT
CDR3: CASSVLQGGGTEAFF

size: few
D: -
V: TRBV2
J: TRBJ1-1
DNA: TGTGCCAGCAGACGGATGGGGGGCCGGGGACTGAACACTGAAGCTTTCTTT
CDR3: CASRRMGGRGLNTEAFF

size: many
D: -
V: TRBV27
J: TRBJ1-2
DNA: TGTGCCAGCAGCCGGGCGGAGGGATCCTATGGCTACACCTTC
CDR3: CASSRAEGSYGYTF

size: -
D: -
V: TRBV7-2
J: TRBJ2-5
DNA: TGTGCCAGCAGCTTAGATCGGCCCCGGCCCCAAGAGACCCAGTACTTC
CDR3: CASSLDRPRPQETQYF

size: few
D: -
V: TRBV4-2
J: TRBJ2-2
DNA: TGTGCCAGCAGCCAAGATGGGAGGCAGGGTGGGGCCGGGGAGCTGTTTTTT
CDR3: CASSQDGRQGGAGELFF

size: -
D: -
V: TRBV19
J: TRBJ2-2
DNA: TGTGCCAGTAGTATAGTTGGGGGAACCGGGGAGCTGTTTTTT
CDR3: CASSIVGGTGELFF

size: -
D: -
V: TRBV11-3
J: TRBJ2-1
DNA: TGTGCCAGCAGCTTAGATGAGGCGACACACCTCTACAATGAGCAGTTCTTC
CDR3: CASSLDEATHLYNEQFF

size: few
D: -
V: TRBV6-5
J: TRBJ2-3
DNA: TGTGCCAGCAGTTCGTCTACCGGGTCCACCGGCACAGATACGCAGTATTTT
CDR3: CASSSSTGSTGTDTQYF

size: -
D: TRBD1
V: TRBV9
J: TRBJ1-3
DNA: TGTGCCAGCAGCGTAGGCACAGGGGGGTCTGGAAACACCATATATTTT
CDR3: CASSVGTGGSGNTIYF

size: many
D: TRBD1
V: TRBV6-1
J: TRBJ2-5
DNA: TGTGCCAGCAGCTCCGGGACAGGGGGCTTGGAGACCCAGTACTTC
CDR3: CASSSGTGGLETQYF

size: many
D: -
V: TRBV7-9
J: TRBJ1-1
DNA: TGTGCCAGCAGCTTAGTCCCTAACATGAACACTGAAGCTTTCTTT
CDR3: CASSLVPNMNTEAFF

size: many
D: -
V: TRBV7-9
J: TRBJ1-1
DNA: TGTGCCAGCAGCCCCCAAGGGTGGCCTGAAGCTTTCTTT
CDR3: CASSPQGWPEAFF

size: few
D: -
V: TRBV20-1
J: TRBJ1-5
DNA: TGCAGTGCTAGAGCGGGAGAAGGGTACAATCAGCCCCAGCATTTT
CDR3: CSARAGEGYNQPQHF

size: -
D: -
V: TRBV20-1
J: TRBJ1-5
DNA: TGCAGTGCTAGAGATTGGGCAGGGAACCAGCCCCAGCATTTT
CDR3: CSARDWAGNQPQHF

size: few
D: -
V: TRBV12-3/TRBV12-4
J: TRBJ2-1
DNA: TGTGCCAGCAGTCGCCCCCTGGGCTTGAACAATGAGCAGTTCTTC
CDR3: CASSRPLGLNNEQFF

size: -
D: -
V: TRBV6-2/TRBV6-3
J: TRBJ1-2
DNA: TGTGCCAGCAGCCTCTTCGACGCGAGCTATGGCTACACCTTC
CDR3: CASSLFDASYGYTF

size: -
D: -
V: TRBV2
J: TRBJ1-4
DNA: TGTGCCAGCGTCGGTTTGGAGGCCGGCCATGAAAAACTGTTTTTT
CDR3: CASVGLEAGHEKLFF

size: many
D: TRBD2
V: TRBV12-3/TRBV12-4
J: TRBJ2-7
DNA: TGTGCCAGCAGTTTAAGTCTAGCGGGAGGAGGCTCCTACGAGCAGTACTTC
CDR3: CASSLSLAGGGSYEQYF

size: few
D: TRBD1
V: TRBV5-1
J: TRBJ1-3
DNA: TGCGCCAGCAGCTTTCGGGGCCCACAGGGGAACTCTGGAAACACCATATATTTT
CDR3: CASSFRGPQGNSGNTIYF

size: few
D: -
V: TRBV5-6
J: TRBJ2-5
DNA: TGTGCCAGCAGCCCTGACAGCCCAGCCCAAGAGACCCAGTACTTC
CDR3: CASSPDSPAQETQYF

size: once
D: -
V: TRBV7-3
J: TRBJ2-1
DNA: TGTGCCAGCAGCTTATTCGCCAATGAGCAGTTCTTC
CDR3: CASSLFANEQFF

size: few
D: TRBD2
V: TRBV7-2
J: TRBJ2-1
DNA: TGTGCCAGCAGCCCGTCTAGCGGGGGGAGGAAAAATGAGCAGTTCTTC
CDR3: CASSPSSGGRKNEQFF

size: -
D: TRBD1
V: TRBV20-1
J: TRBJ1-4
DNA: TGCAGTGCCCCTCAGTTAACAGGGGGTGAAAAACTGTTTTTT
CDR3: CSAPQLTGGEKLFF

size: once
D: TRBD2
V: TRBV30
J: TRBJ2-7
DNA: TGTGCCTGGAAACGGACGGGGGGCGAGCAGTACTTC
CDR3: CAWKRTGGEQYF

size: few
D: -
V: TRBV12-3/TRBV12-4
J: TRBJ1-5
DNA: TGTGCCAGCAGCTTCCGTGATCAGCCCCAGCATTTT
CDR3: CASSFRDQPQHF

size: many
D: -
V: TRBV19
J: TRBJ1-1
DNA: TGTGCCAGTAGTATAGCGCCAGACACAATGAACACTGAAGCTTTCTTT
CDR3: CASSIAPDTMNTEAFF

size: -
D: -
V: TRBV25-1
J: TRBJ1-1
DNA: TGTGCCAGCAGCGGGGACGGCGGGAACACTGAAGCTTTCTTT
CDR3: CASSGDGGNTEAFF

size: few
D: -
V: TRBV20-1
J: TRBJ1-1
DNA: TGCAGTGCTAGAGCGGGGGCCCGCACTGAAGCTTTCTTT
CDR3: CSARAGARTEAFF

size: few
D: -
V: TRBV18
J: TRBJ1-4
DNA: TGTGCCAGCTCACCACCGGGGAGGAATGAAAAACTGTTTTTT
CDR3: CASSPPGRNEKLFF

size: few
D: TRBD1
V: TRBV19
J: TRBJ2-7
DNA: TGTGCCAGTAGTTTCAAGACAGGGACCTACGAGCAGTACTTC
CDR3: CASSFKTGTYEQYF

size: few
D: TRBD1
V: TRBV29-1
J: TRBJ2-1
DNA: TGCGGCTCCGGGGACAGAAGGCAGTTCTTC
CDR3: CGSGDRRQFF

size: few
D: -
V: TRBV7-2
J: TRBJ1-4
DNA: TGTGCCAGCAGCTTAGTTCCGAAGACTAATGAAAAACTGTTTTTT
CDR3: CASSLVPKTNEKLFF

size: few
D: -
V: TRBV6-1
J: TRBJ2-3
DNA: TGTGCCAGCAAGGGGGGGCCAGGGTCAGATACGCAGTATTTT
CDR3: CASKGGPGSDTQYF

size: many
D: -
V: TRBV18
J: TRBJ1-4
DNA: TGTGCCAGCTCACCATCCATGGGCAGGGCTAATGAAAAACTGTTTTTT
CDR3: CASSPSMGRANEKLFF

size: -
D: -
V: TRBV30
J: TRBJ1-3
DNA: TGTGCCTGGAGTGAGGACCGAACGTTTAGAAACACCATATATTTT
CDR3: CAWSEDRTFRNTIYF

size: -
D: TRBD1
V: TRBV4-1
J: TRBJ1-2
DNA: TGCGCCAGCAGCCAAGAAGGTGACAGGGGGCGTCGAGGCTACACCTTC
CDR3: CASSQEGDRGRRGYTF